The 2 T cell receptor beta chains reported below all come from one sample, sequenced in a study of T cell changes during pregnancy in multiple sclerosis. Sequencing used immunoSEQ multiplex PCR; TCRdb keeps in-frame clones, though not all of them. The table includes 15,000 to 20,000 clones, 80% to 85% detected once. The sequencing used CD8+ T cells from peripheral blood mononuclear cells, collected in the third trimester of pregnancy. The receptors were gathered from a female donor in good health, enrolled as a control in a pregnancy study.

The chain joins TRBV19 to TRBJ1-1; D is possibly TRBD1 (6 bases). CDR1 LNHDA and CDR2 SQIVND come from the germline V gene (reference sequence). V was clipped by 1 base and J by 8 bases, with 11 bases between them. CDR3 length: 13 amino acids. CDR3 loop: CASSIGGGTEAFF. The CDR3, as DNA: TGTGCCAGTAGTATAGGGGGAGGGACAGAAGCTTTCTTT.

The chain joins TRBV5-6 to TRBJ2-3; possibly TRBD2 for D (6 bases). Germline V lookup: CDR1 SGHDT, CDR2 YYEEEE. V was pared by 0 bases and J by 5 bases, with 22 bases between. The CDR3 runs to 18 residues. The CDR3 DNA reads TGTGCCAGCAGCTTGGCCAGTGGGACGGGGGTAAGAAAAGATACGCAGTATTTT. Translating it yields CASSLASGTGVRKDTQYF.